The clone carrying this T cell receptor beta chain occurred once. The record originates from a study of T cell changes during pregnancy in multiple sclerosis. This CDR3 is 15 amino acids long. The V and J ends lost 2 bases and 4 bases respectively, with 12 bases between them. Germline V gene sequence: CDR1 SGHTS, CDR2 YDEGEE. The protocol was immunoSEQ multiplex PCR, while the TCRdb copy is restricted to in-frame clones and leaves out a portion. The data show 60,000 to 65,000 clones, around 90% seen once. The receptor was isolated from a female donor in good health, enrolled as a control in a pregnancy study. The rearrangement links TRBV5-8 to TRBJ2-2; possible D gene TRBD2, 6 bases. Here the sequenced sample was peripheral blood, taken in the second trimester of pregnancy. The CDR3 is CASSLVREATGELFF. As DNA, the CDR3 is TGTGCCAGCAGCTTAGTCAGGGAGGCCACCGGGGAGCTGTTTTTT.